A single sample is the source of the 18 T cell receptor beta chains below, sequenced in a study of shared clonotypes between healthy human individuals. Generated by immunoSEQ multiplex PCR, the TCRdb table keeps only in-frame clones and is missing some. The data show roughly 2,500,000 clones, approximately 94% seen once. Sample: naive CD4+ T cells from PBMCs. Sample subset: CD45RA+ positively selected. The receptor source for this set is a man younger than 35 in good health. Some clones in this sample may be carry-over from other donors' samples.

This clone was seen a handful of times. The rearrangement joins TRBV30 to TRBJ1-1, with TRBD1 matching 7 bases. Trimming took 0 bases from V and 4 from J; bases not matched to a gene: 2. The CDR3 runs 13 residues. The germline V gene encodes CDR1 GTSNPN and CDR2 SVGIG (reference sequence). The CDR3 loop is CAWSVDRATEAFF. CDR3 nucleotides: TGTGCCTGGAGTGTTGACAGGGCCACTGAAGCTTTCTTT.

The rearrangement uses TRBV4-2 and TRBJ2-1; D unclear. The CDR3 extends over 16 amino acids. Trimming removed 0 bases from V and 0 bases from J, with 9 bases in between. Germline CDR1 reads LGHNA; CDR2 reads YNFKEQ. The CDR3 region is CASSQDNDRSYNEQFF. In DNA, the CDR3 is TGTGCCAGCAGCCAAGATAATGACCGCTCCTACAATGAGCAGTTCTTC.

V and J are TRBV5-1 and TRBJ2-3; D is uncertain. Germline loops: CDR1 SGHRS, CDR2 YFSETQ. CDR3 size: 14 residues. Trimming shortened V by 4 bases and J by 0 bases, and 9 bases separated the two germline ends. CDR3 sequence: CASSATQSTDTQYF. CDR3 sequence (DNA): TGCGCCAGCAGCGCGACACAAAGCACAGATACGCAGTATTTT. Together with reference TRBV5-1 and TRBJ2-3, the CDR3 gives the full variable domain: KAGVTQTPRYLIKTRGQQVTLSCSPISGHRSVSWYQQTPGQGLQFLFEYFSETQRNKGNFPGRFSGRQFSNSRSEMNVSTLELGDSALYLCASSATQSTDTQYFGPGTRLTVL.

In the case of this clone: This specimen includes other DNA sequences encoding the same CDR3. In nucleotides, the CDR3 is TGTGCCTGGAGTGTCAACTACGAGCAGTACTTC. It translates to CAWSVNYEQYF. V gene TRBV30 combines with J gene TRBJ2-7; D gene ambiguous. V lost 0 bases to trimming and J lost 3 bases, with 3 bases between them. This CDR3 has 11 amino acids. Germline V gene data show CDR1 as GTSNPN and CDR2 as SVGIG (reference sequence).

J is TRBJ2-1 and V is TRBV7-3; TRBD2 matches 14 bases. Looked up from germline, CDR1 is SGHTA and CDR2 is FQGTGA. Germline trimming cut 5 bases from V and 7 bases from J; bases unmatched to any gene: 7. The CDR3 loop spans 16 amino acids. The CDR3 nucleotides are TGTGCCAGCAGCCCCGCGGGACTAGCGGGAGAAAATGAGCAGTTCTTC. Protein product: CASSPAGLAGENEQFF.

The chain recombines TRBV6-5 with TRBJ2-5; no definite D call. This CDR3 is built from 13 residues. The V gene's germline CDR1 is MNHEY and CDR2 SVGAGI. Trimming removed 7 bases from V and 5 bases from J, with 14 bases in between. CDR3 sequence: CASKKVVGETQYF. Here the CDR3 DNA reads TGTGCCAGCAAAAAGGTGGTCGGTGAGACCCAGTACTTC.

This clone turned up a few times. CDR3 residues: CASNLLGQGAHGYTF. CDR3 DNA: TGTGCCAGCAATCTTCTGGGACAGGGGGCCCATGGCTACACCTTC. This chain uses TRBV2 with TRBJ1-2; TRBD1 matches 12 bases. CDR1 SNHLY and CDR2 FYNNEI come from the germline V gene. Trimming cost V 7 bases and J 6 bases; bases outside gene matches: 9. The CDR3 is made up of 15 amino acids.

This clone was seen a few times. This sequence joins TRBV30 and TRBJ1-2, with 7 bases matching TRBD1. The CDR3 totals 13 residues. With 0 bases clipped from V and 5 bases from J, the junction kept 3 bases outside the gene matches. Germline loops: CDR1 GTSNPN, CDR2 SVGIG (reference sequence). The CDR3 here is CAWSVGQIYGYTF. The CDR3 nucleotides are TGTGCCTGGAGTGTGGGACAGATATATGGCTACACCTTC.

The rearrangement uses TRBV19 and TRBJ2-1, with 7 bases matching TRBD2. CDR1 and CDR2 from the germline V gene are LNHDA and SQIVND (reference sequence). The trim removed 7 bases at V and 10 bases at J, leaving 10 bases unmatched. The CDR3 spans 13 residues. This chain's CDR3 is CASTIGGGREQFF. CDR3 nucleotides: TGTGCCAGTACCATCGGCGGGGGACGAGAGCAGTTCTTC.

The V and J genes are TRBV7-3 and TRBJ2-1; 10 nucleotides line up with TRBD2. CDR1 and CDR2 from the germline V gene are SGHTA and FQGTGA. Trimming at V came to 6 bases and at J to 10 bases, leaving 9 bases not matched to a gene. The length of the CDR3 is 14 residues. The CDR3, as DNA: TGTGCCAGCAGACCAACCGCGACTAGCGGGGAGCAGTTCTTC. Translated, it gives CASRPTATSGEQFF. The variable domain in full, completed from reference TRBV7-3 and TRBJ2-1, reads GAGVSQTPSNKVTEKGKYVELRCDPISGHTALYWYRQSLGQGPEFLIYFQGTGAADDSGLPNDRFFAVRPEGSVSTLKIQRTERGDSAVYLCASRPTATSGEQFFGPGTRLTVL.

This clone was seen only once. The J gene is TRBJ1-5, the V gene TRBV28; D ambiguous. Trimming stripped 4 bases from V and 5 bases from J, with 6 bases between. CDR3 size: 12 residues. Germline V lookup: CDR1 MDHEN, CDR2 SYDVKM. CDR3 nucleotides: TGTGCCAGCAGTTATGGCGATCAGCCCCAGCATTTT. This encodes CASSYGDQPQHF.

A remark on this clone: Other DNA sequences within the sample encode an identical CDR3. The CDR3 coding sequence is TGTGCCAGTAGTATCTGGACAGATAGCAATCAGCCCCAGCATTTT. Its protein product is CASSIWTDSNQPQHF. The chain recombines TRBV19 with TRBJ1-5, with D perhaps TRBD1 (6 bases). The CDR3 is 15 residues long. The germline V and J ends were trimmed by 3 bases and 0 bases, with 9 bases remaining between them. Looked up from germline, CDR1 is LNHDA and CDR2 is SQIVND (reference sequence).

The gene calls are TRBV28 and TRBJ2-7, with D possibly being TRBD2 (6 bases). The germline V and J ends were trimmed by 6 bases and 2 bases, with 11 bases remaining between them. CDR1 and CDR2 from the germline V gene are MDHEN and SYDVKM. This CDR3 comprises 13 residues. CDR3 in amino acids: CASRRGTPYEQYF. For the CDR3, the DNA is TGTGCCAGCAGACGCGGGACGCCCTACGAGCAGTACTTC.

The genes are TRBV5-1 and TRBJ2-2; D perhaps matches TRBD1 (5 bases). V was shortened by 5 bases and J by 0 bases, with 17 bases between the two germline ends. This CDR3 has 17 residues. The germline gives CDR1 SGHRS, CDR2 YFSETQ. The CDR3 DNA follows: TGCGCCAGCAGGCGAAGAACAGGAACCGCGAACACCGGGGAGCTGTTTTTT. It is translated as CASRRRTGTANTGELFF.

J is TRBJ2-7 and V is TRBV27; D call uncertain. Between the trimmed V and J ends, which lost 4 bases and 3 bases, there was a span of 19 bases. Germline CDR1 MNHEY, CDR2 SMNVEV (reference sequence). CDR3 size: 16 residues. CDR3 region: CASSWSRVQRGYEQYF. The CDR3 region has the DNA TGTGCCAGCAGTTGGAGCCGTGTTCAGCGAGGCTACGAGCAGTACTTC.

The chain uses TRBV9 and TRBJ2-2, with D hard to call. The CDR3 sequence is 15 residues long. Trimming took 0 bases from V and 1 from J, leaving 7 bases between them. CDR1 and CDR2 (germline): SGDLS, YYNGEE. The chain's CDR3 is CASSVDPQNTGELFF. The CDR3 DNA follows: TGTGCCAGCAGCGTAGATCCCCAGAACACCGGGGAGCTGTTTTTT.

The chain has TRBV5-4 and TRBJ2-5, with D perhaps TRBD2 (5 bases). CDR1 SGHNT and CDR2 YYREEE come from the germline V gene (reference sequence). V was clipped by 4 bases and J by 1 base, with 17 bases between them. This CDR3 contains 16 residues. The CDR3 loop is CASSPWVGSGQETQYF. For the CDR3, the DNA is TGTGCCAGCAGCCCCTGGGTGGGGAGTGGCCAAGAGACCCAGTACTTC.

The chain links TRBV18 to TRBJ2-1, with D perhaps matching TRBD2 (7 bases). The CDR3 covers 16 residues. The germline CDR1 and CDR2 sequences are KGHSH and LQKENI. Between the trimmed V and J ends, which lost 3 bases and 6 bases, there was a span of 18 bases. DNA for the CDR3: TGTGCCAGCTCACCCGTAAGGAGCGGGACACTCAATGAGCAGTTCTTC. Translating it yields CASSPVRSGTLNEQFF.